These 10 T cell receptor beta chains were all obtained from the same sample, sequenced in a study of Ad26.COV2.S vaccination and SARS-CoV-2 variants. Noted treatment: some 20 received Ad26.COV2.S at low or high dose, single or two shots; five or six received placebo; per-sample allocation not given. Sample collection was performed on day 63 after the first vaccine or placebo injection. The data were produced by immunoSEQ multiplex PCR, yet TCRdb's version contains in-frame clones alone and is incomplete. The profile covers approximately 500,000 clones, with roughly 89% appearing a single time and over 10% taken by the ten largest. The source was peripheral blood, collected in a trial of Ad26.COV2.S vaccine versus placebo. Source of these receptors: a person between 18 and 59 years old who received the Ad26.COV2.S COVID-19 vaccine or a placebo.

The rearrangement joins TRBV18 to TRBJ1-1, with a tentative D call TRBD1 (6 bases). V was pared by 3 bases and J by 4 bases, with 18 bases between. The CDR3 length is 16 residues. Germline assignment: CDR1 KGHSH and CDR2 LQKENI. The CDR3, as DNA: TGTGCCAGCTCACCGCGGACAGTCCCTTTAGGCACTGAAGCTTTCTTT. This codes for CASSPRTVPLGTEAFF.

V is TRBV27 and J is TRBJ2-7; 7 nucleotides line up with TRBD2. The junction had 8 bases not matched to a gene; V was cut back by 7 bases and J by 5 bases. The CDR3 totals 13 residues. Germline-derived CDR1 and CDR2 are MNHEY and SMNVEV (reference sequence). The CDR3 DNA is TGTGCCAGCAAGCTTAGCGGGCTGAACGAGCAGTACTTC. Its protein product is CASKLSGLNEQYF.

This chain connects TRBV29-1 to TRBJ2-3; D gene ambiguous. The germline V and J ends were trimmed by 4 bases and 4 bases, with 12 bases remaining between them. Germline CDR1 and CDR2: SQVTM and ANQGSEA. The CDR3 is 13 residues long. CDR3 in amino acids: CSVGPQRADTQYF. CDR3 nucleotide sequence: TGCAGCGTTGGTCCGCAACGGGCAGATACGCAGTATTTT.

For the CDR3, the DNA is TGTGCCAGCACCCGGAGTCTAGCGGGAGGACCTAGCACAGATACGCAGTATTTT. It codes for CASTRSLAGGPSTDTQYF. The chain links TRBV28 to TRBJ2-3, with 11 bases identical to TRBD2. Germline trimming cut 7 bases from V and 0 bases from J; bases unmatched to any gene: 12. The germline gives CDR1 MDHEN, CDR2 SYDVKM. The CDR3 runs to 18 residues.

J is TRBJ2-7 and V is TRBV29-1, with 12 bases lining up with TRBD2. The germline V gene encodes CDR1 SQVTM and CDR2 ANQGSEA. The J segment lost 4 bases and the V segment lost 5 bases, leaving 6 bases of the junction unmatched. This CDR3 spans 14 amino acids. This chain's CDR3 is CSVRTSGKPYEQYF. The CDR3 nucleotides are TGCAGCGTTAGGACTAGCGGGAAACCGTACGAGCAGTACTTC.

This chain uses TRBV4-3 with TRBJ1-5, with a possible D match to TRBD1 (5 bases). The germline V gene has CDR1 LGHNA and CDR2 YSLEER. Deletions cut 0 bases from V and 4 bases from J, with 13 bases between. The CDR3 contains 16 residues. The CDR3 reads CASSQDRGAGNQPQHF. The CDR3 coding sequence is TGCGCCAGCAGCCAAGATAGAGGGGCGGGTAATCAGCCCCAGCATTTT.

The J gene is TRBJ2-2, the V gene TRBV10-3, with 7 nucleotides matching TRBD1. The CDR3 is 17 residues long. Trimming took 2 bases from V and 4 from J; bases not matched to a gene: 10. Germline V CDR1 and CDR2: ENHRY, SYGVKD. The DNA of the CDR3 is TGTGCCATCAGTGAGAGTAGGGGGCAGGGATCCACCGGGGAGCTGTTTTTT. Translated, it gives CAISESRGQGSTGELFF.

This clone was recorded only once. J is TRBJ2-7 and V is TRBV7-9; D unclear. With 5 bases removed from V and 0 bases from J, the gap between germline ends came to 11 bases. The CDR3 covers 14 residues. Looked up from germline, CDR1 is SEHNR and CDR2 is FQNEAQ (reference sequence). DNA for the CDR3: TGTGCCAGCAGCCCAAAGACGGCCTCCTACGAGCAGTACTTC. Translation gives CASSPKTASYEQYF.

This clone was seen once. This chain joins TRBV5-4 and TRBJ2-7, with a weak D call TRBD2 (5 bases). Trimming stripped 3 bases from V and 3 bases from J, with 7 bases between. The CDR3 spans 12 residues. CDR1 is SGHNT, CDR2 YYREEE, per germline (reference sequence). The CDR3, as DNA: TGTGCCAGCAGCTGGGAGCGCTACGAGCAGTACTTC. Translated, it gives CASSWERYEQYF.

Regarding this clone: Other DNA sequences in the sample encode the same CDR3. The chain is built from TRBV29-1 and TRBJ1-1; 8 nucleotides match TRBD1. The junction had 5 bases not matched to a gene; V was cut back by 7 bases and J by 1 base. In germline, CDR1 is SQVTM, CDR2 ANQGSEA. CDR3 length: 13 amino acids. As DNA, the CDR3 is TGCAGCGCAGGACAGGGACCGAACACTGAAGCTTTCTTT. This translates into CSAGQGPNTEAFF.